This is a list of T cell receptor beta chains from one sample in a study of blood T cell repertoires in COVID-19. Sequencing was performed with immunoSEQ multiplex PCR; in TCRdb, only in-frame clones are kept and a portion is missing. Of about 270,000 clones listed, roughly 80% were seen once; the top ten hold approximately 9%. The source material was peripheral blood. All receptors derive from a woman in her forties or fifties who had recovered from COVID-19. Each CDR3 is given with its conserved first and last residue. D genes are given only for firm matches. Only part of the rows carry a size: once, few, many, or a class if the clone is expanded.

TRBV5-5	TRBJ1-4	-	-	TGTGCCAGCAAAATCGCGGGGGGGAATGAAAAACTGTTTTTT	CASKIAGGNEKLFF
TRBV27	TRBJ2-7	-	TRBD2	TGTGCCAGCAGTTTACGGTGGTTTAGCGGGAGTGCCTACGAGCAGTACTTC	CASSLRWFSGSAYEQYF
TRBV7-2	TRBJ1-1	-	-	TGTGCCAGCAGCTCCCGAACAGGGACCACTGAAGCTTTCTTT	CASSSRTGTTEAFF
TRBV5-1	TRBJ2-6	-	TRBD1	TGCGCCAGCAGCGCAGGACAGGGGGCTGGGGCCAACGTCCTGACTTTC	CASSAGQGAGANVLTF
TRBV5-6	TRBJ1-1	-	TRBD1	TGTGCCAGCAGCCTGCCTACAGGGGGCGCGACTGAAGCTTTCTTT	CASSLPTGGATEAFF
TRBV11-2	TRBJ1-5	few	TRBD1	TGTGCCAGCAGCTCTACCGGGACAGGGAATCAGCCCCAGCATTTT	CASSSTGTGNQPQHF
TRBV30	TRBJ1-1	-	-	TGTGCCTGGAGTGTCGGGGGGGCGAACACTGAAGCTTTCTTT	CAWSVGGANTEAFF
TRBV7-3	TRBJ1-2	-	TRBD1	TGTGCCAGCAGCGACAGGGAAAACTATGGCTACACCTTC	CASSDRENYGYTF
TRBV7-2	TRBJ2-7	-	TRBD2	TGTGCCAGCAGCCAAGTAGCGGGGTTGTCCTACGAGCAGTACTTC	CASSQVAGLSYEQYF
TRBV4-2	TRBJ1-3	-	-	TGTGCCAGCAGCCACCCCGGGAGCTCTGGAAACACCATATATTTT	CASSHPGSSGNTIYF
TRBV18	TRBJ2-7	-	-	TGTGCCAGCTCAGCCGCGATATCCTCCTACGAGCAGTACTTC	CASSAAISSYEQYF
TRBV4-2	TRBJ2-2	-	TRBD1	TGTGCCAGCAGCCGGGGAGACAGGGAGAAGAACACCGGGGAGCTGTTTTTT	CASSRGDREKNTGELFF
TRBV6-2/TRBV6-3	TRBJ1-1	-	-	TGTGCCAGCAGTTACTCGATTTCAGGGATGAAGAACACTGAAGCTTTCTTT	CASSYSISGMKNTEAFF
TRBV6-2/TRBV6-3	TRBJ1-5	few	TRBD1	TGTGCCAGCAGCAGCCGGGACAGGGAAAATAGTCAGCCCCAGCATTTT	CASSSRDRENSQPQHF
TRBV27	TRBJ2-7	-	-	TGTGCCAGTCGGGGGGGCAGGGGGGCCTACGAGCAGTACTTC	CASRGGRGAYEQYF
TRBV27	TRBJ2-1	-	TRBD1	TGTGCCAGCAGACAATACGTACAGGGGCCTCCGTTCTTC	CASRQYVQGPPFF
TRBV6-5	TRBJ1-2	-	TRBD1	TGTGCCAGCAGCCGTGGGACAGGGCCCTTCTATGGCTACACCTTC	CASSRGTGPFYGYTF
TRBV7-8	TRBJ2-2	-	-	TGTGCCAGCAGGCTAGGCCCGACAGCTGGCACCGGGGAGCTGTTTTTT	CASRLGPTAGTGELFF